These 21 T cell receptor beta chains were sequenced from one sample in a study of shared clonotypes between healthy human individuals. The data were produced by immunoSEQ multiplex PCR, yet TCRdb's version contains in-frame clones alone and is incomplete. The data show over 850,000 clones, around 78% seen once. Input material: memory CD4+ T cells from PBMCs. Subset here: CD45RA-negative fraction. The receptor set was obtained from a man aged 18 to 30 in good health. Some clones in this sample may be carry-over from other donors' samples.

This clone was detected ten times or more. J is TRBJ2-7 and V is TRBV28, with 8 bases identical to TRBD1. Trimming at V came to 5 bases and at J to 3 bases, leaving 9 bases not matched to a gene. Looked up from germline, CDR1 is MDHEN and CDR2 is SYDVKM. CDR3 length: 15 amino acids. The CDR3 DNA sequence: TGTGCCAGCAGTCCCGGGGGACAGGCGATCTACGAGCAGTACTTC. It is translated as CASSPGGQAIYEQYF.

The rearrangement uses TRBV2 and TRBJ2-7; no firm D call. CDR1 SNHLY and CDR2 FYNNEI come from the germline V gene. V lost 7 bases and J 1 base, leaving 8 bases between the germline ends. This CDR3 has 12 amino acids. In DNA form, the CDR3 reads TGTGCCAGCACGGCAGCTTCCTACGAGCAGTACTTC. Translating it yields CASTAASYEQYF.

As concerns this clone: Different DNA sequences within this sample yield the same CDR3. The chain is built from TRBV29-1 and TRBJ1-1; D not resolved. This CDR3 has 12 amino acids. The V gene's germline CDR1 is SQVTM and CDR2 ANQGSEA. Deletions cut 5 bases from V and 1 base from J, with 8 bases between. Here the CDR3 DNA reads TGCAGCGTTTCTAGCGGGAACACTGAAGCTTTCTTT. Translation: CSVSSGNTEAFF. Combining the CDR3 with reference TRBV29-1 and TRBJ1-1 gives the whole variable domain SAVISQKPSRDICQRGTSLTIQCQVDSQVTMMFWYRQQPGQSLTLIATANQGSEATYESGFVIDKFPISRPNLTFSTLTVSNMSPEDSSIYLCSVSSGNTEAFFGQGTRLTVV.

The table lists this clone with a few counts. The genes are TRBV6-5 and TRBJ2-1; 9 positions agree with TRBD2. Germline trimming cut 0 bases from V and 7 bases from J; bases unmatched to any gene: 4. This CDR3 comprises 15 residues. Germline V gives CDR1 MNHEY, CDR2 SVGAGI. CDR3 DNA sequence: TGTGCCAGCAGTTACTCTAGCGGGAGTGGTAATGAGCAGTTCTTC. Translated: CASSYSSGSGNEQFF.

The chain recombines TRBV30 with TRBJ1-1; possible D gene TRBD1, 5 bases. This CDR3 has 15 amino acids. V lost 1 base to trimming and J lost 2 bases, with 14 bases between them. Germline values: CDR1 GTSNPN, CDR2 SVGIG (reference sequence). CDR3 in DNA: TGTGCCTGGAGTGACCAACGGGGCCGAAACACTGAAGCTTTCTTT. As protein: CAWSDQRGRNTEAFF.

This clone was counted a single time. This sequence joins TRBV7-2 and TRBJ2-2, with D uncertain. The CDR3 runs 14 residues. Between the trimmed V and J ends, which lost 8 bases and 1 base, there was a span of 11 bases. Germline assignment: CDR1 SGHTA and CDR2 FQGNSA. CDR3 sequence reads: CASGRQLNTGELFF. The CDR3, as DNA: TGTGCCAGCGGCAGGCAATTGAACACCGGGGAGCTGTTTTTT.

This clone is a singleton in its sample. This chain connects TRBV10-3 to TRBJ1-4, with D uncertain. V shed 10 bases and J shed 0 bases, with 12 bases lying between them. From germline, CDR1 is ENHRY and CDR2 SYGVKD. The CDR3 covers 14 residues. The CDR3: CATGGTATNEKLFF. The CDR3 coding sequence is TGTGCCACGGGCGGTACTGCAACTAATGAAAAACTGTTTTTT.

This sequence joins TRBV6-6 and TRBJ2-5, with 7 nucleotides matching TRBD2. J was trimmed by 2 bases and V by 8 bases; bases with no gene match: 8. The CDR3 is 14 residues long. In germline, CDR1 is MNHNY, CDR2 SVGAGI (reference sequence). The CDR3 nucleotides read TGTGCCAGCTCCGACCGAGCGGGACAAGAGACCCAGTACTTC. Amino acids: CASSDRAGQETQYF.

Regarding this clone: Other nucleotide sequences in the sample specify the same CDR3. This chain joins TRBV5-6 and TRBJ2-3; 11 positions agree with TRBD2. The CDR3 contains 15 residues. Germline assignment: CDR1 SGHDT and CDR2 YYEEEE. V was clipped by 0 bases and J by 5 bases; unmatched bases: 2. The DNA of the CDR3 is TGTGCCAGCAGCTTGGGCCTAGCGGGAGGAGATACGCAGTATTTT. The encoded protein is CASSLGLAGGDTQYF.

The genes are TRBV7-2 and TRBJ2-7; no clear D. The germline V gene has CDR1 SGHTA and CDR2 FQGNSA. V shed 2 bases and J shed 9 bases, with 14 bases lying between them. This CDR3 is 13 amino acids long. The chain's CDR3 is CASSLWGTLGQYF. The CDR3 DNA sequence: TGTGCCAGCAGCTTATGGGGAACCCTCGGGCAGTACTTC.

The chain is built from TRBV28 and TRBJ2-7; D ambiguous. This CDR3 spans 15 amino acids. V was pared by 7 bases and J by 2 bases, with 18 bases between. The germline V gene encodes CDR1 MDHEN and CDR2 SYDVKM. Here the CDR3 reads CASTGPLTGTYEQYF. CDR3 sequence (DNA): TGTGCCAGCACCGGACCTTTGACTGGGACCTACGAGCAGTACTTC.

The chain has TRBV2 and TRBJ2-5, with D unresolved. The CDR3 runs 12 residues. Germline V gene lookup returns CDR1 SNHLY and CDR2 FYNNEI. V lost 5 bases and J lost 2, with 6 bases in between. As DNA, the CDR3 is TGTGCCAGCAGTTGGCAGCAAGAGACCCAGTACTTC. Translation gives CASSWQQETQYF.

This sequence joins TRBV5-1 and TRBJ1-1; 9 bases map to TRBD1. This CDR3 region has 15 residues. In germline, CDR1 is SGHRS, CDR2 YFSETQ. V was clipped by 0 bases and J by 6 bases; unmatched bases: 6. CDR3 amino acids: CASSLGTGEFPEAFF. DNA for the CDR3: TGCGCCAGCAGCTTGGGGACAGGGGAATTTCCTGAAGCTTTCTTT.

The chain combines TRBV28 with TRBJ1-2; D is unclear. The CDR3 covers 13 residues. The V gene's germline CDR1 is MDHEN and CDR2 SYDVKM. With 7 bases removed from V and 4 bases from J, the gap between germline ends came to 13 bases. CDR3 nucleotides: TGTGCCAGCAACGTAGAAGGCCCCTATGGCTACACCTTC. Translation: CASNVEGPYGYTF.

This clone was seen many times. The J gene is TRBJ2-7, the V gene TRBV5-6, with D possibly matching TRBD1 (6 bases). Germline lookup yields CDR1 SGHDT and CDR2 YYEEEE. CDR3 length: 14 residues. V dropped 1 base and J dropped 2 bases, with 10 bases sitting between them. The CDR3 coding sequence is TGTGCCAGCAGCTTGCCAGGGGTACCCTACGAGCAGTACTTC. This encodes CASSLPGVPYEQYF.

CDR3 DNA: TGTGCCAGCAGTCAAAGACTAGCTCCTTTTTTCGTGCAGTTCTTC. Translating it yields CASSQRLAPFFVQFF. The V and J genes are TRBV28 and TRBJ2-1; 7 bases map to TRBD2. The CDR3 loop spans 15 amino acids. The V gene end was trimmed by 5 bases and the J gene end by 12 bases; junction bases not matched to a gene: 16. Germline CDR1 reads MDHEN; CDR2 reads SYDVKM.

The CDR3 DNA reads as TGTGCCAGCAGTCCATTCCGGGCGAAGGGAGAAAAACTGTTTTTT. This codes for CASSPFRAKGEKLFF. This chain joins TRBV27 and TRBJ1-4; D unresolved. CDR3 length: 15 residues. V shed 5 bases and J shed 8 bases, with 18 bases lying between them. Germline values: CDR1 MNHEY, CDR2 SMNVEV (reference sequence).

This clone has just a few counts. The chain recombines TRBV14 with TRBJ1-1; D not resolved. V dropped 1 base and J dropped 6 bases, with 9 bases sitting between them. The CDR3 is 13 amino acids. The V gene's germline CDR1 is SGHDN and CDR2 FVKESK. CDR3 amino acids: CASSQGFGSEAFF. The CDR3 region has the DNA TGTGCCAGCAGCCAAGGGTTCGGGTCTGAAGCTTTCTTT.

The gene calls are TRBV4-2 and TRBJ2-3, with 10 bases matching TRBD1. CDR3 length equals 16 residues. From germline, CDR1 is LGHNA and CDR2 YNFKEQ. The trim removed 5 bases at V and 0 bases at J, leaving 5 bases unmatched. CDR3 loop: CASSSGQGHSTDTQYF. The CDR3 nucleotides read TGTGCCAGCAGCTCGGGACAGGGGCATAGCACAGATACGCAGTATTTT.

The gene calls are TRBV6-1 and TRBJ1-5, with D possibly being TRBD1 (6 bases). CDR1 is MNHNS, CDR2 SASEGT, per germline. Trimming stripped 4 bases from V and 0 bases from J, with 10 bases between. The CDR3 runs to 15 residues. The DNA for the CDR3 is TGTGCCAGCAGTGGGACAGCAATTAGCAATCAGCCCCAGCATTTT. As protein: CASSGTAISNQPQHF.

The chain carries TRBV5-6 and TRBJ2-7; D unclear. This CDR3 comprises 11 residues. The germline V gene has CDR1 SGHDT and CDR2 YYEEEE. V was cut by 3 bases and J by 3 bases, with 4 bases left in between. The CDR3 DNA is TGTGCCAGCAGCTCAAACTACGAGCAGTACTTC. Translated: CASSSNYEQYF.